The 26 T cell receptor beta chains reported below all come from one sample, sequenced in a study of blood T cell repertoires in COVID-19. Sequencing was performed with immunoSEQ multiplex PCR; in TCRdb, only in-frame clones are kept and a portion is missing. This sample has 300,000 to 400,000 clones, with about 90% found just once. The source material was peripheral blood. These receptors were collected from a woman between 65 and 79 years old with COVID-19, enrolled during active disease.

The rearrangement links TRBV9 to TRBJ1-6, with TRBD1 matching over 8 bases. The V gene end was trimmed by 2 bases and the J gene end by 7 bases; junction bases not matched to a gene: 5. The CDR3 has 15 amino acids. The germline V gene has CDR1 SGDLS and CDR2 YYNGEE. The CDR3 is CASSVQGAGNSPLHF. The CDR3 coding sequence is TGTGCCAGCAGCGTCCAGGGGGCGGGGAATTCACCCCTCCACTTT.

V is TRBV2 and J is TRBJ1-5, with 7 bases that match TRBD1. There are 14 residues in the CDR3. V dropped 4 bases and J dropped 7; count of bases not matched to a gene: 7. Germline V gene lookup returns CDR1 SNHLY and CDR2 FYNNEI. The CDR3 DNA is TGTGCCAGCAGTGTCGTAGGGGGCAGCCAGCCCCAGCATTTT. It encodes CASSVVGGSQPQHF.

This clone was detected once. V gene TRBV7-6 combines with J gene TRBJ2-2; possibly TRBD1 for D (6 bases). In germline, CDR1 is SGHVS, CDR2 FNYEAQ. V lost 2 bases and J 3 bases, leaving 25 bases between the germline ends. The CDR3 runs 20 residues. In DNA form, the CDR3 reads TGTGCCAGCAGCTTAATCCAACTAGTCAGGGGAAATTGGTACACCGGGGAGCTGTTTTTT. It specifies CASSLIQLVRGNWYTGELFF. The full variable domain, with the rest looked up from reference TRBV7-6 and TRBJ2-2, is GAGVSQSPRYKVTKRGQDVALRCDPISGHVSLYWYRQALGQGPEFLTYFNYEAQQDKSGLPNDRFSAERPEGSISTLTIQRTEQRDSAMYRCASSLIQLVRGNWYTGELFFGEGSRLTVL.

The rearrangement joins TRBV19 to TRBJ1-2, with TRBD1 as a possible D gene (5 bases). The CDR3 is 15 amino acids. Germline V lookup: CDR1 LNHDA, CDR2 SQIVND (reference sequence). Trimming cost V 7 bases and J 7 bases, with 22 bases left between them. CDR3: CASTSNRGGFPGYTF. The CDR3, as DNA: TGTGCCAGTACCTCCAACCGCGGGGGGTTTCCTGGCTACACCTTC.

Notes on this clone: Additional DNA sequences in this sample encode the identical CDR3. V usage is TRBV7-8 and J usage is TRBJ1-2; 9 nucleotides align to TRBD1. Trimming removed 3 bases from V and 11 bases from J; junction bases left unmatched: 4. CDR1 is SGHVS and CDR2 is FQNEAQ in the germline V gene. The CDR3 runs 12 residues. The CDR3 loop is CASSLGQGGYTF. The CDR3 DNA sequence: TGTGCCAGCAGCTTGGGACAGGGAGGTTACACCTTC.

The sample holds a few counts of this clone. V and J are TRBV5-1 and TRBJ1-2, with D uncertain. This CDR3 comprises 13 residues. Trimming took off 7 bases at V and 8 bases at J, with 18 bases between the two ends. Germline V lookup: CDR1 SGHRS, CDR2 YFSETQ. DNA for the CDR3: TGCGCCAGCTGCGCCGACACGTCTGGGGGCTACACCTTC. Translation gives CASCADTSGGYTF.

V is TRBV19 and J is TRBJ1-6; unclear D gene. Per germline, CDR1 LNHDA and CDR2 SQIVND (reference sequence). The CDR3 contains 12 residues. The V end was cut by 8 bases, the J end by 7 bases, with 9 bases between. CDR3 residues: CASGRVNSPLHF. The CDR3 DNA reads as TGTGCCAGTGGGAGGGTAAATTCACCCCTCCACTTT.

V is TRBV5-1 and J is TRBJ1-3, with D unclear. V lost 0 bases to trimming and J lost 0 bases, with 13 bases between them. From germline, CDR1 is SGHRS and CDR2 YFSETQ. CDR3 size: 17 residues. For the CDR3, the DNA is TGCGCCAGCAGCTTGGTGTCAGCGCGACTCTCTGGAAACACCATATATTTT. This gives the protein CASSLVSARLSGNTIYF.

V gene TRBV2 combines with J gene TRBJ1-2; 8 nucleotides line up with TRBD1. In germline, CDR1 is SNHLY, CDR2 FYNNEI. The CDR3 runs 13 residues. With 7 bases clipped from V and 3 bases from J, the junction kept 4 bases outside the gene matches. The CDR3 DNA is TGTGCCAGCAACTTACAGGGGGACTATGGCTACACCTTC. This gives the protein CASNLQGDYGYTF.

The chain uses TRBV5-1 and TRBJ2-3; D unclear. The CDR3 consists of 12 residues. The germline V gene encodes CDR1 SGHRS and CDR2 YFSETQ. V was shortened by 0 bases and J by 5 bases, with 4 bases between the two germline ends. The CDR3 region is CASSLARDTQYF. For the CDR3, the DNA is TGCGCCAGCAGCTTGGCCAGAGATACGCAGTATTTT.

This chain links TRBV3-1 (or the pseudogene TRBV3-2) with TRBJ1-2; D is undetermined. The germline CDR1 and CDR2 sequences are LGHDT and YNNKEL (reference sequence). Trimming took 1 base from V and 8 from J, leaving 14 bases between them. The CDR3 spans 14 residues. The CDR3 DNA reads as TGTGCCAGCAGCCAAGGTCCGGGGTCGCTCGGCTACACCTTC. Protein: CASSQGPGSLGYTF.

This chain uses TRBV24-1 with TRBJ1-1; no firm D call. This CDR3 is 13 amino acids long. Germline loops: CDR1 KGHDR, CDR2 SFDVKD. Between the trimmed V and J ends, which lost 1 base and 4 bases, there was a span of 6 bases. CDR3 region: CATSDFPGTEAFF. CDR3 DNA sequence: TGTGCCACCAGTGATTTCCCCGGCACTGAAGCTTTCTTT.

This clone appeared once. V gene TRBV4-1 combines with J gene TRBJ2-7; TRBD1 aligns across 8 bases. The CDR3 is 16 residues long. The V gene's germline CDR1 is MGHRA and CDR2 YSYEKL. The V gene end was trimmed by 0 bases and the J gene end by 3 bases; junction bases not matched to a gene: 7. CDR3 nucleotides: TGCGCCAGCAGCCAAGATCAGGCAGGGGGCCTCTACGAGCAGTACTTC. The encoded protein is CASSQDQAGGLYEQYF.

The chain uses TRBV2 and TRBJ1-2; D gene ambiguous. From germline, CDR1 is SNHLY and CDR2 FYNNEI. Trimming removed 4 bases at V and 7 bases at J, with 13 bases between. This CDR3 is built from 13 residues. CDR3 residues: CASSVAGLRGYTF. The CDR3 bases are TGTGCCAGCAGTGTCGCGGGCCTCCGTGGCTACACCTTC. The entire variable domain, with the rest obtained from reference TRBV2 and TRBJ1-2, is as follows: EPEVTQTPSHQVTQMGQEVILRCVPISNHLYFYWYRQILGQKVEFLVSFYNNEISEKSEIFDDQFSVERPDGSNFTLKIRSTKLEDSAMYFCASSVAGLRGYTFGSGTRLTVV.

The genes are TRBV2 and TRBJ2-1; 7 positions agree with TRBD2. Unmatched junction bases numbered 4, after V lost 3 bases and J lost 8 bases. The germline V gene has CDR1 SNHLY and CDR2 FYNNEI. CDR3 length: 13 amino acids. The CDR3, as DNA: TGTGCCAGCAGTGAGGCGGGGGATGATGAGCAGTTCTTC. Amino acid sequence: CASSEAGDDEQFF.

The J gene is TRBJ1-1, the V gene TRBV7-6; 7 nucleotides align to TRBD1. Germline V lookup: CDR1 SGHVS, CDR2 FNYEAQ. The V and J ends lost 5 bases and 2 bases, in that order; junction bases with no gene match: 14. The CDR3 is 17 residues long. CDR3 protein: CASSPPQGSRDNTEAFF. The CDR3 DNA reads TGTGCCAGCAGCCCACCACAGGGGAGTAGGGACAACACTGAAGCTTTCTTT. Based on the CDR3 plus reference TRBV7-6 and TRBJ1-1, the full variable domain is GAGVSQSPRYKVTKRGQDVALRCDPISGHVSLYWYRQALGQGPEFLTYFNYEAQQDKSGLPNDRFSAERPEGSISTLTIQRTEQRDSAMYRCASSPPQGSRDNTEAFFGQGTRLTVV.

This chain joins TRBV6-2 or TRBV6-3 and TRBJ1-1; D is possibly TRBD1 (6 bases). Germline assignment: CDR1 MNHEY and CDR2 SVGEGT. CDR3 length equals 17 residues. The V end lost 0 bases, the J end lost 3 bases, and 17 bases lay between the germline ends. The CDR3, as DNA: TGTGCCAGCAGTTACTCGAAGGCGGGGGCTGGGGACACTGAAGCTTTCTTT. It yields the protein CASSYSKAGAGDTEAFF.

The rearrangement joins TRBV27 to TRBJ2-7; D perhaps matches TRBD2 (6 bases). Between the trimmed V and J ends, which lost 7 bases and 5 bases, there was a span of 18 bases. Germline V gene lookup returns CDR1 MNHEY and CDR2 SMNVEV (reference sequence). This CDR3 comprises 14 residues. CDR3 region: CASKPGLPLDEQYF. The CDR3 DNA reads TGTGCCAGCAAACCGGGACTCCCTTTAGACGAGCAGTACTTC.

The V gene is TRBV18, the J gene TRBJ2-7; the D is unclear. Germline CDR1 is KGHSH and CDR2 is LQKENI. V was trimmed by 1 base and J by 5 bases, leaving 18 bases between them. This CDR3 contains 16 residues. The CDR3: CASSPQLVNAPDEQYF. The DNA for the CDR3 is TGTGCCAGCTCACCACAACTCGTGAACGCCCCGGACGAGCAGTACTTC.

J is TRBJ2-3 and V is TRBV20-1; no firm D call. Trimming took off 3 bases at V and 4 bases at J, with 11 bases between the two ends. Germline CDR1 is DFQATT and CDR2 is SNEGSKA (reference sequence). The CDR3 runs 13 residues. The CDR3 protein is CSASSGFADTQYF. CDR3 DNA: TGCAGTGCTAGTTCCGGGTTTGCAGATACGCAGTATTTT.

The rearrangement uses TRBV2 and TRBJ1-4, with 7 bases lining up with TRBD1. CDR1 and CDR2 from the germline V gene are SNHLY and FYNNEI. With 8 bases clipped from V and 0 bases from J, the junction kept 6 bases outside the gene matches. This CDR3 has 15 amino acids. CDR3 residues: CASGGGPSTNEKLFF. The CDR3 DNA sequence: TGTGCCAGCGGAGGGGGCCCCTCAACTAATGAAAAACTGTTTTTT.

The chain is built from TRBV19 and TRBJ1-4; D is uncertain. The CDR3 sequence is 13 residues long. From germline, CDR1 is LNHDA and CDR2 SQIVND (reference sequence). Trimming cost V 5 bases and J 7 bases, with 11 bases left between them. The CDR3 sequence is CASSPRRAEKLFF. CDR3 nucleotides: TGTGCCAGTAGTCCCCGGCGGGCTGAAAAACTGTTTTTT.

The gene calls are TRBV9 and TRBJ1-2; D remains ambiguous. The CDR3 is made up of 13 amino acids. Germline-derived CDR1 and CDR2 are SGDLS and YYNGEE. V was cut by 3 bases and J by 7 bases, with 13 bases left in between. The chain's CDR3 is CASSGSYGVGYTF. The CDR3 DNA sequence: TGTGCCAGCAGCGGATCCTACGGGGTTGGCTACACCTTC. Based on the CDR3 plus reference TRBV9 and TRBJ1-2, the full variable domain is DSGVTQTPKHLITATGQRVTLRCSPRSGDLSVYWYQQSLDQGLQFLIQYYNGEERAKGNILERFSAQQFPDLHSELNLSSLELGDSALYFCASSGSYGVGYTFGSGTRLTVV.

This clone was counted a few times. J is TRBJ1-2 and V is TRBV29-1; TRBD1 agrees at 11 bases. The CDR3 extends over 14 amino acids. From germline, CDR1 is SQVTM and CDR2 ANQGSEA. After removal of 3 bases from V and 8 bases from J, the junction contained 8 bases not matched to a gene. CDR3 residues: CSVDRDRGDLGYTF. CDR3 in DNA: TGCAGCGTTGACCGGGACAGGGGGGATCTGGGCTACACCTTC.

This chain links TRBV2 with TRBJ2-1, with 10 bases lining up with TRBD1. Germline V gene data show CDR1 as SNHLY and CDR2 as FYNNEI. With 9 bases clipped from V and 8 bases from J, the junction kept 7 bases outside the gene matches. The CDR3 covers 13 residues. This CDR3 is CASRQGARDEQFF. For the CDR3, the DNA is TGTGCCAGTCGACAGGGGGCGCGGGATGAGCAGTTCTTC.

V usage is TRBV6-5 and J usage is TRBJ2-2; unclear D gene. V was pared by 6 bases and J by 0 bases, with 5 bases between. CDR1 is MNHEY, CDR2 SVGAGI, per germline. The CDR3 runs to 13 residues. CDR3 nucleotides: TGTGCCAGCAGGGGCCCGAACACCGGGGAGCTGTTTTTT. Translated: CASRGPNTGELFF.